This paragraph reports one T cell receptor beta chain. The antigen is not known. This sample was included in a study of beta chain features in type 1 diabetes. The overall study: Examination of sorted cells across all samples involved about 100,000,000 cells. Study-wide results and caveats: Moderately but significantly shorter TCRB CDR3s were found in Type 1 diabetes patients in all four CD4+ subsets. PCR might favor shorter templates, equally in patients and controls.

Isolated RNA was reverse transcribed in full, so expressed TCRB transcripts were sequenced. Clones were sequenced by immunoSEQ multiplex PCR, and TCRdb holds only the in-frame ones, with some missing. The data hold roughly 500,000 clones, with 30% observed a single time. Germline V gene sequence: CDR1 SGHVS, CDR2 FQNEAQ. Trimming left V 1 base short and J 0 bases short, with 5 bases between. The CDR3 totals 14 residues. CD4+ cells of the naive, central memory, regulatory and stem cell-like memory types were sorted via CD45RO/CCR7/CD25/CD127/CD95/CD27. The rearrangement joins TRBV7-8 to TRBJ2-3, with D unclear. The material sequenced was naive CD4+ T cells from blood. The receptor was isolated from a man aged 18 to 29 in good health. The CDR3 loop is CASSLEPSTDTQYF. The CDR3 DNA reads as TGTGCCAGCAGCTTAGAGCCTAGCACAGATACGCAGTATTTT.